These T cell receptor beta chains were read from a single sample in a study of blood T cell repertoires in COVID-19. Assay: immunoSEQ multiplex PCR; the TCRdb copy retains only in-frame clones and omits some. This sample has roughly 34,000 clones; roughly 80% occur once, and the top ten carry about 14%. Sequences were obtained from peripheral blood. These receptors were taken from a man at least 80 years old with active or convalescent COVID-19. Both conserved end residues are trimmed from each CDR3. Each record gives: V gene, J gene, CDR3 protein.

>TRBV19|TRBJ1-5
ASSTRGPQH
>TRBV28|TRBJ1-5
ASTPKFGGNGNQPQH
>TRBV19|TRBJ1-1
ASSHELGQNTEAF
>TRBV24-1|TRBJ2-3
ATSDLAGDDTDTQY
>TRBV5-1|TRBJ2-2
ASSLGRGPPGELF
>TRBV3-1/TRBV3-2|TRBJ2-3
ASSSPQREDIPRAYTQY
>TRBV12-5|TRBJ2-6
ASGKFTGANSGANVLT
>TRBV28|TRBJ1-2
ASFGRGHYGYT
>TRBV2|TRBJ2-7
ASSGDTSYEQY
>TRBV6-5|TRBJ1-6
ASSYSSGRVGSPLH
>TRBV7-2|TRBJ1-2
ASSLATGGNGYT
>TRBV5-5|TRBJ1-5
ASSNSLLTPQH
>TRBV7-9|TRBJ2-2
ASSKQGSHTGELF
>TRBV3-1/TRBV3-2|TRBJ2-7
ASSKRWGDRAYEQY
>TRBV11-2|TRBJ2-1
ASSLRSGSDEQF
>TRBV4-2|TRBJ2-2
ASSQGQEAGELF
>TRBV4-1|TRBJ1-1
ASSHDTTGSSEAF
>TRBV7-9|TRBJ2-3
ASSLAAISGQGVADTQY
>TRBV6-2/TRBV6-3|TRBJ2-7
ASSYLAENEQY
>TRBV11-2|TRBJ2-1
ASSLSSGSYNEQF
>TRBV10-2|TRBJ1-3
ASRASGTAAGNTIY
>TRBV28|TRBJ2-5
ASRGGQLQETQY
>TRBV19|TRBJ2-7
ASSILAGLSYEQY
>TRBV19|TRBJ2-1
ASREGPTNEQF
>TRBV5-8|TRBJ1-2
ASSLYGAYGYT
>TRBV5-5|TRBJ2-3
ASSLAPGTDTQY
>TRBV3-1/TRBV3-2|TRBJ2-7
ASSQDWPGFFEQY
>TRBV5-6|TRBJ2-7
ASSSLAEYYYEQY
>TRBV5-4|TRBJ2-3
ASKPPLAETDTQY
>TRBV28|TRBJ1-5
ASSPPGNQPQH
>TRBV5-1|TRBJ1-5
ASSFAGNQPQH
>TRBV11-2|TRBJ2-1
ASSLYGQGNNEQF
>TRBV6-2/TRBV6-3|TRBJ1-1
ASSYKPLEAF
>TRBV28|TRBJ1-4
ASSTTGGAEKLF
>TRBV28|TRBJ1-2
ASVDRGRIFSGYT
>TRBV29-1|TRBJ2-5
SVAGGAETQY
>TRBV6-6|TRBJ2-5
ASSLDRGGETQY
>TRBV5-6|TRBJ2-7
ASSFFYASDYEQY
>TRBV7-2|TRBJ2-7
ASSPTRGQGYEQY
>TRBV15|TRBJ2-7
ATSRDLTQTLY
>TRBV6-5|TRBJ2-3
ASSPRGADTQY
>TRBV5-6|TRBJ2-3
ASSGLDTDTQY
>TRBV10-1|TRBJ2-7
ASSESSLYEQY
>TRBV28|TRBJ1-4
ASTQGGSEKLF
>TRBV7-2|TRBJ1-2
ASSLLGGQGRNYGYT
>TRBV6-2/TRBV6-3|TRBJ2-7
ASSYRDRTYEQY
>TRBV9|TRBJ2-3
ASSVDSSTDTQY
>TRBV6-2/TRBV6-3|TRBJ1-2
ASSYGVYYGYT
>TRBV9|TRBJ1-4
ASSTLRGTVHTNEKLF
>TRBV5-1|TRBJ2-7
ASSLVVGGYEQY
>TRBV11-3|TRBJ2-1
ASSFEGLDEQF
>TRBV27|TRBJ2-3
ASSLLAVSTDTQY
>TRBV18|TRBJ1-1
ASSQSSGNTEAF